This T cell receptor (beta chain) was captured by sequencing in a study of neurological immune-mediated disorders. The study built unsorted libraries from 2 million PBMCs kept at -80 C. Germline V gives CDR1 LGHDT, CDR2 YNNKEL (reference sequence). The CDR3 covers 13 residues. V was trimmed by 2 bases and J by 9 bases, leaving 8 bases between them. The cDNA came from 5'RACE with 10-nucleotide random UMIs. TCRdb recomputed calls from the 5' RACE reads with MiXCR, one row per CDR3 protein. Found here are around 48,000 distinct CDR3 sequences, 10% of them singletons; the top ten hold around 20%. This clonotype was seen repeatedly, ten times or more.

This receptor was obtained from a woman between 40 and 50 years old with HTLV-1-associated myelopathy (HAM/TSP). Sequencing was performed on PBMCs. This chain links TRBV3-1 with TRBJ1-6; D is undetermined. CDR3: CASSQKEVSPLHF. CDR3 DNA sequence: TGTGCCAGCAGCCAAAAGGAAGTTTCACCCCTCCACTTT.